This T cell receptor (beta chain) was sequenced in a study of T cell repertoires in cytomegalovirus infection. As for the study in general: It was the public TCR beta signatures that indicated both CMV infection and matching HLA type. Study-level findings and limits: HLA-C-restricted TCR beta clonotypes specific for CMV led the ex vivo response.

Comment on this clonotype: Its antigen is undetermined.

TCRdb processed the reads anew with MiXCR; each CDR3 protein has one entry. The sample shows fewer than 950,000 distinct CDR3 sequences, approximately 32% of them seen only once. This clonotype originated in a human donor in good health (CMV status not recorded). Some clones in this sample may be carry-over from other donors' samples. The input for sequencing was cultured CD8+ T cells from PBMCs, taken from culture after CMV antigen stimulation.

CDR3 loop: CATNRGGYTF. The CDR3 coding sequence is TGTGCCACCAATCGAGGAGGCTACACCTTC. This sequence joins TRBV25-1 and TRBJ1-2; D remains unclear. This CDR3 contains 10 residues. V was pared by 10 bases and J by 8 bases, with 11 bases between. Germline lookup yields CDR1 MGHDK and CDR2 SYGVNS.